This T cell receptor (beta chain) was captured in a study of blood T cell repertoires in COVID-19. Overall study: The origin of the acute and convalescent COVID-19 samples was the United States, Italy and Spain.

CDR3 length: 14 residues. The V segment lost 7 bases and the J segment 9 bases; nucleotides outside the gene matches: 8. Germline-derived CDR1 and CDR2 are MDHEN and SYDVKM. Original data processing: Counts of nucleated cells, estimated from reference gene primer amplification, were obtained. Here immunoSEQ multiplex PCR was the method, and the copy in TCRdb shows in-frame clones only, minus some. The DNA gave D and trimming, while V, J and clone size come from that table. The sample has approximately 140,000 clones; about nine tenths are singletons. The clonotype comes from a human donor in a cohort sampled during active COVID-19. The rearrangement joins TRBV28 to TRBJ1-6; TRBD1 aligns across 8 bases. Specimen: peripheral blood. The CDR3 is CASNSGGFSSPLHF. The CDR3 bases are TGTGCCAGCAACTCAGGGGGCTTTAGTTCACCCCTCCACTTT.